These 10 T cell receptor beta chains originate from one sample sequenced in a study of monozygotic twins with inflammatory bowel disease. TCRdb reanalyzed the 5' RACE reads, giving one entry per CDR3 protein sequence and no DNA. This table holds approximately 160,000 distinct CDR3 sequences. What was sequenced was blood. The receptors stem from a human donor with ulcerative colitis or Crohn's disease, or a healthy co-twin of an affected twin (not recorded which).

The CDR3: CASSSRPDYGYTF. The J gene is TRBJ1-2, the V gene TRBV19. The CDR3 has 13 residues. Germline V lookup: CDR1 LNHDA, CDR2 SQIVND (reference sequence). The full variable domain, in which reference TRBV19 and TRBJ1-2 provide the parts outside the CDR3, is DGGITQSPKYLFRKEGQNVTLSCEQNLNHDAMYWYRQDPGQGLRLIYYSQIVNDFQKGDIAEGYSVSREKKESFPLTVTSAQKNPTAFYLCASSSRPDYGYTFGSGTRLTVV.

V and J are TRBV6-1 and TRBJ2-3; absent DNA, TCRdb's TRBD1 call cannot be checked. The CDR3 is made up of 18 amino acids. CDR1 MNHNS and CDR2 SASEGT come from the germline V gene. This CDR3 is CASSEPPFGGRRTDTQYF.

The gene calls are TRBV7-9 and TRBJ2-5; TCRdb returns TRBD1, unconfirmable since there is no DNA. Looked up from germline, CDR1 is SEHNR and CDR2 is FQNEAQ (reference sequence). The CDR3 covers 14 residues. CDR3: CASSLYLSGETQYF.

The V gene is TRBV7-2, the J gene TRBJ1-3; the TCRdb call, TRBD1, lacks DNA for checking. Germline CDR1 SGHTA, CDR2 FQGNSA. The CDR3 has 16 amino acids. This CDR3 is CASSLGHLISGNTTYF.

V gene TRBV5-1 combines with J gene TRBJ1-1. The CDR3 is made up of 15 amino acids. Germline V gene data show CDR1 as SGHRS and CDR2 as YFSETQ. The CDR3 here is CASSLGVELNTEAFF. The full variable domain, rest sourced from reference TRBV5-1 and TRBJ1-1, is KAGVTQTPRYLIKTRGQQVTLSCSPISGHRSVSWYQQTPGQGLQFLFEYFSETQRNKGNFPGRFSGRQFSNSRSEMNVSTLELGDSALYLCASSLGVELNTEAFFGQGTRLTVV.

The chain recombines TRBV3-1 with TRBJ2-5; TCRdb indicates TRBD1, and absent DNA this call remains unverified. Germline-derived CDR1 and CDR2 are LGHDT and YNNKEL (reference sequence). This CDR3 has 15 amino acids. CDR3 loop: CASSQGPIRRETQYF.

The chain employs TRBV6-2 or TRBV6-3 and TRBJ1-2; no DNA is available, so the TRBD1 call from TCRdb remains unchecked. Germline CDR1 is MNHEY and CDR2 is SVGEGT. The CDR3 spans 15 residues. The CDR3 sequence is CASSYDRGRASGYTF.

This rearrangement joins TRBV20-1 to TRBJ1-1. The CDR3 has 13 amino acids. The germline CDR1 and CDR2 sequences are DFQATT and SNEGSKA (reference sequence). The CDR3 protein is CSARNRKNTEAFF.

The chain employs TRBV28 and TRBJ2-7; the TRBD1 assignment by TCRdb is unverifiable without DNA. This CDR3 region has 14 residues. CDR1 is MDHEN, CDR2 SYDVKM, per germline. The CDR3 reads CASSFRQGTYEQYF.

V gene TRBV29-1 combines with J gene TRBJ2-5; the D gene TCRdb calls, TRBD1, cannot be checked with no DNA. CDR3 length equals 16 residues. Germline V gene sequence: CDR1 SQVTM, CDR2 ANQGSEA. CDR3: CSVEGDREGPRETQYF.